This TCR beta chain was observed in a study of blood T cell repertoires in COVID-19. Turning to the study itself: T cells, B-cell-depleted T cells, or PBMCs provided the cDNA or gDNA that served as material.

Donors in Cohort 3 counted as recovered after two negative PCRs, clearance, or symptom resolution. TCRdb keeps only in-frame clones here, not all; method: immunoSEQ multiplex PCR. Here the sample spans some 180,000 clones, approximately 85% being singletons. The TCR comes from a man aged 35-49 years who had recovered from COVID-19. Source material: PBMCs or T cells enriched from blood (not recorded which).

In DNA form, the CDR3 reads TGCGCCAGCAGACTTAACCCGGGACAGGGGAGGGAGACCCAGTACTTC. It specifies CASRLNPGQGRETQYF. The chain links TRBV5-1 to TRBJ2-5; 10 bases are shared with TRBD1. Germline CDR1 and CDR2: SGHRS and YFSETQ. J gave up 5 bases and V 5 bases, and 12 bases lay outside the gene matches. CDR3 length equals 16 residues.